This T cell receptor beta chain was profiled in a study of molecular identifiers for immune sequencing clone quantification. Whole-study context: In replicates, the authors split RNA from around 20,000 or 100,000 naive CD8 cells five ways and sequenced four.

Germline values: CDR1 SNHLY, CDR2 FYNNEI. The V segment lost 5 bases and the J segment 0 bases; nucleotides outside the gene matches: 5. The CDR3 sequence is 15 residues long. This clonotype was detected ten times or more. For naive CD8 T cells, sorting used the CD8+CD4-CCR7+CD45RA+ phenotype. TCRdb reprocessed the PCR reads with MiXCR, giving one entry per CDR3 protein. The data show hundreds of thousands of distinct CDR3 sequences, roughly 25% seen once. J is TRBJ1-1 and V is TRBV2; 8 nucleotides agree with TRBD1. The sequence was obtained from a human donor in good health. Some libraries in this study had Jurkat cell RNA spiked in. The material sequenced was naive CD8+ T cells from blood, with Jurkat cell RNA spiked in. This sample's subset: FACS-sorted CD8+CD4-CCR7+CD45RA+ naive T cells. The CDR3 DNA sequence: TGTGCCAGCAGTCCACCAGGGGGCCTGAACACTGAAGCTTTCTTT. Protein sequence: CASSPPGGLNTEAFF.